Following are 26 T cell receptor beta chains from one sample sequenced in a study of early T cells in non-severe SARS-CoV-2 infection (dated by TCRdb to the early 2020s). Library preparation was by 5' RACE. This sample was sequenced with a NextSeq 500. In-frame beta chains were kept once TCRdb had trimmed the public reads at Q25 with fastp and called clones with MiXCR. Each CDR3 protein appears once, grouped with its most common genes and DNA. The sample contains 25,000 to 30,000 distinct CDR3 sequences, 4% to 5.5% of them found a single time. The ten most abundant clones make up around 10% of the sample. The source material was whole blood. All receptors derive from an adult who was a healthcare worker with PCR-confirmed SARS-CoV-2 infection or an uninfected control (not recorded which).

This clonotype was seen many times. The chain is built from TRBV7-3 and TRBJ2-1; the D gene could be TRBD1 or TRBD2 (6 bases each). Trimming removed 5 bases from V and 9 bases from J, with 23 bases in between. This CDR3 is built from 16 residues. Per the germline V gene, CDR1 is SGHTA and CDR2 is FQGTGA. The CDR3 bases are TGTGCCAGCAGCCCCGGAGGGACGGGGGCCTCCGGTGAGCAGTTCTTC. Its translation is CASSPGGTGASGEQFF.

This clonotype was observed many times. V and J are TRBV12-3 or TRBV12-4 and TRBJ2-7; 10 positions match TRBD1. The CDR3 is 13 amino acids. Trimming removed 1 base from V and 6 bases from J; junction bases left unmatched: 0. The CDR3 here is CASSLGTGGEQYV. DNA for the CDR3: TGTGCCAGCAGTTTAGGGACAGGGGGCGAGCAGTACGTC.

This clonotype was counted many times. The chain links TRBV7-3 to TRBJ2-1; 8 bases map to TRBD2. V gave up 4 bases and J gave up 6 bases; unmatched junction bases: 17. CDR3 length equals 18 residues. Germline V CDR1 and CDR2: SGHTA, FQGTGA. The CDR3, as DNA: TGTGCCAGCAGCTCTGAAATAGATGGCGGGAGGCCCGTCAATGAGCAGTTCTTC. Translating gives CASSSEIDGGRPVNEQFF.

There are a few counts of this clonotype. The chain combines TRBV6-5 with TRBJ2-7, with 9 positions matching TRBD2. This CDR3 has 15 residues. J gave up 3 bases and V 7 bases, and 10 bases lay outside the gene matches. Germline V lookup: CDR1 MNHEY, CDR2 SVGAGI. The CDR3 coding sequence is TGTGCCAGCAAGAGTGGGGCTAGCGGGGACTACGAGCAGTACTTC. It yields the protein CASKSGASGDYEQYF.

This clonotype was counted many times. The chain uses TRBV20-1 and TRBJ2-1; D unresolved. The CDR3 is 12 residues long. V lost 3 bases and J lost 2, with 5 bases in between. The germline V gene encodes CDR1 DFQATT and CDR2 SNEGSKA (reference sequence). The CDR3 sequence: CSARLAYNEQFF. CDR3 DNA sequence: TGCAGTGCTAGGCTAGCCTACAATGAGCAGTTCTTC.

This rearrangement joins TRBV20-1 to TRBJ2-2; D not certain. Deletions cut 6 bases from V and 4 bases from J, with 18 bases between. The CDR3 sequence is 15 residues long. Per germline, CDR1 DFQATT and CDR2 SNEGSKA (reference sequence). The CDR3 sequence: CSAEDLGTTTGELFF. The DNA for the CDR3 is TGCAGTGCAGAAGACTTGGGTACTACCACCGGGGAGCTGTTTTTT.

This clonotype showed up many times. The chain employs TRBV5-8 and TRBJ1-6; possibly TRBD1 for D (6 bases). Trimming left V 4 bases short and J 9 bases short, with 14 bases between. The germline V gene encodes CDR1 SGHTS and CDR2 YDEGEE. The CDR3 is made up of 14 amino acids. The CDR3, as DNA: TGTGCCAGCAGCACAGGACAGATAATTTCACCCCTCCACTTT. This sequence encodes CASSTGQIISPLHF.

CDR3 DNA sequence: TGTGCCAGCAGAGGGGCGGGCTATGGCTACACCTTC. It codes for CASRGAGYGYTF. The chain couples TRBV2 to TRBJ1-2; a possible D gene is TRBD1 (5 bases). V lost 6 bases and J lost 4, with 9 bases in between. The CDR3 is made up of 12 amino acids. CDR1 and CDR2 (germline): SNHLY, FYNNEI.

This clonotype was recorded many times. The chain is built from TRBV7-2 and TRBJ2-1; 15 bases fit TRBD2. V trimming: 5 bases; J trimming: 8 bases; junction bases outside the gene matches: 7. The CDR3 length is 16 residues. CDR1 is SGHTA, CDR2 FQGNSA, per germline. CDR3 region: CASSQGLAGGRDEQFF. The CDR3 coding sequence is TGTGCCAGCAGCCAGGGACTAGCGGGAGGACGGGATGAGCAGTTCTTC.

This clonotype was detected many times. The chain carries TRBV20-1 and TRBJ2-7; tentatively, D is TRBD1 (5 bases). V was shortened by 4 bases and J by 1 base, with 11 bases between the two germline ends. CDR1 is DFQATT, CDR2 SNEGSKA, per germline (reference sequence). The CDR3 runs 13 residues. In nucleotides, the CDR3 is TGCAGTGCTACTCCGACAGCTTCCTACGAGCAGTACTTC. Amino acids: CSATPTASYEQYF.

The sample holds many counts of this clonotype. This rearrangement joins TRBV5-1 to TRBJ2-1, with D uncertain. V dropped 3 bases and J dropped 12 bases, with 19 bases sitting between them. Germline assignment: CDR1 SGHRS and CDR2 YFSETQ. The CDR3 runs 14 residues. This chain's CDR3 is CASSSRHELPGQFF. CDR3 nucleotide sequence: TGCGCCAGCAGCTCTCGGCACGAGCTACCGGGGCAGTTCTTC.

In this sample, this clonotype turned up many times. V usage is TRBV7-9 and J usage is TRBJ2-7, with 7 positions matching TRBD1. The junction had 8 bases not matched to a gene; V was cut back by 5 bases and J by 7 bases. CDR3 size: 13 residues. Germline V lookup: CDR1 SEHNR, CDR2 FQNEAQ (reference sequence). DNA of the CDR3: TGTGCCAGCAGCCCTCCGGGACAGTCAGAGCAGTACTTC. Its protein is CASSPPGQSEQYF. The full variable domain, in which reference TRBV7-9 and TRBJ2-7 provide the parts outside the CDR3, is DTGVSQNPRHKITKRGQNVTFRCDPISEHNRLYWYRQTLGQGPEFLTYFQNEAQLEKSRLLSDRFSAERPKGSFSTLEIQRTEQGDSAMYLCASSPPGQSEQYFGPGTRLTVT.

This clonotype was found many times. CDR3 residues: CSASGLERFDNEQFF. The CDR3 nucleotides are TGCAGTGCTAGTGGCCTAGAACGTTTCGACAATGAGCAGTTCTTC. The chain carries TRBV20-1 and TRBJ2-1; D is unclear. The germline CDR1 and CDR2 sequences are DFQATT and SNEGSKA (reference sequence). This CDR3 contains 15 residues. V was shortened by 3 bases and J by 5 bases, with 17 bases between the two germline ends.

Many counts were recorded for this clonotype. V is TRBV5-4 and J is TRBJ2-1, with TRBD1 matching over 8 bases. Germline V gene sequence: CDR1 SGHNT, CDR2 YYREEE (reference sequence). The CDR3 is 16 residues long. The V and J ends lost 0 bases and 7 bases, in that order; junction bases with no gene match: 9. In DNA, the CDR3 is TGTGCCAGCAGCTTGGAACATGGGACAGGACTGAATGAGCAGTTCTTC. Its translation: CASSLEHGTGLNEQFF.

This chain uses TRBV20-1 with TRBJ2-1; 11 nucleotides line up with TRBD2. CDR3 size: 15 residues. The germline gives CDR1 DFQATT, CDR2 SNEGSKA (reference sequence). V was pared by 3 bases and J by 4 bases, with 5 bases of the junction left unmatched. Here the CDR3 reads CSAREGTSGYNEQFF. The CDR3 bases are TGCAGTGCTAGGGAAGGGACTAGCGGATACAATGAGCAGTTCTTC.

This clonotype was seen ten or more times. CDR3 residues: CASSFKETQYF. In nucleotides, the CDR3 is TGTGCCAGCAGCTTCAAAGAGACCCAGTACTTC. The genes are TRBV27 and TRBJ2-5; no firm D call. Trimming took off 6 bases at V and 3 bases at J, with 5 bases between the two ends. Germline V lookup: CDR1 MNHEY, CDR2 SMNVEV (reference sequence). There are 11 residues in the CDR3.

This clonotype was picked up many times. The genes are TRBV3-1 and TRBJ1-2; D gene unclear. The V and J ends lost 1 base and 4 bases respectively, with 10 bases between them. CDR3 length equals 14 residues. Looked up from germline, CDR1 is LGHDT and CDR2 is YNNKEL (reference sequence). CDR3 in amino acids: CASSQGRTTYGYTF. The CDR3 DNA reads as TGTGCCAGCAGCCAAGGCAGGACGACCTATGGCTACACCTTC.

This clonotype was observed at least ten times. The genes are TRBV5-6 and TRBJ1-2; 7 bases are shared with TRBD1. V trimming: 4 bases; J trimming: 4 bases; junction bases outside the gene matches: 7. The germline V gene encodes CDR1 SGHDT and CDR2 YYEEEE. The CDR3 runs 14 residues. The CDR3 sequence: CASSPTGQVYGYTF. DNA for the CDR3: TGTGCCAGCAGCCCTACCGGACAGGTCTATGGCTACACCTTC.

This clonotype appeared a few times. At one boundary the junction diverges from the germline segment, which might be a read error. This chain connects TRBV7-9 to TRBJ2-3; TRBD2 aligns across 8 bases. The CDR3 is 14 amino acids. The germline V gene encodes CDR1 SEHNR and CDR2 FQNEAQ (reference sequence). The CDR3 protein is CASSIAGSTDTQYF. CDR3 DNA: TGTGCCAGCAGCATAGCGGGAAGCACAGATACGCAGTATTTT. Full variable domain (rest looked up from reference TRBV7-9 and TRBJ2-3): DTGVSQNPRHKITKRGQNVTFRCDPISEHNRLYWYRQTLGQGPEFLTYFQNEAQLEKSRLLSDRFSAERPKGSFSTLEIQRTEQGDSAMYLCASSIAGSTDTQYFGPGTRLTVL.

This clonotype was counted ten times or more. The chain recombines TRBV4-2 with TRBJ1-6; D unresolved. The V gene's germline CDR1 is LGHNA and CDR2 YNFKEQ. The ends were cut back, 0 bases at V and 9 bases at J, with 18 bases in the middle. The CDR3 contains 17 residues. CDR3 sequence: CASSQDLTRVATSPLHF. The CDR3 DNA is TGTGCCAGCAGCCAAGATCTAACCCGGGTAGCCACTTCACCCCTCCACTTT.

This clonotype has at least ten counts. The CDR3 loop reads CASSNFYEQFF. In DNA, the CDR3 is TGCGCCAGCAGTAACTTCTATGAGCAGTTCTTC. The chain uses TRBV4-1 and TRBJ2-1; D is undetermined. CDR1 is MGHRA, CDR2 YSYEKL, per germline. Trimming shortened V by 6 bases and J by 8 bases, and 8 bases separated the two germline ends. The CDR3 has 11 amino acids.

This clonotype was observed at least ten times. The chain uses TRBV5-4 and TRBJ1-4, with a tentative D call TRBD1 (5 bases). Trimming took off 0 bases at V and 8 bases at J, with 11 bases between the two ends. Germline values: CDR1 SGHNT, CDR2 YYREEE (reference sequence). This CDR3 is built from 14 residues. CDR3 region: CASSLVPRDEKLFF. The CDR3 bases are TGTGCCAGCAGCTTGGTACCAAGGGACGAAAAACTGTTTTTT.

Worth noting for this clonotype: An end of the junction differs from the germline gene, which may be a read error. The chain carries TRBV7-2 and TRBJ2-5; 8 nucleotides agree with TRBD2. The CDR3 is 15 residues long. Germline assignment: CDR1 SGHTA and CDR2 FQGNSA. DNA of the CDR3: TGTGTCAGCAGCTTAGGGACGGGAGGGTCAGAGACCCAGTACTTC. Its protein product is CVSSLGTGGSETQYF.

This clonotype counts as medium-sized. The genes are TRBV4-2 and TRBJ2-2; 10 nucleotides match TRBD2. The CDR3 extends over 16 amino acids. The germline gives CDR1 LGHNA, CDR2 YNFKEQ. Trimming removed 1 base from V and 7 bases from J; junction bases left unmatched: 6. The chain's CDR3 is CASSQGASGRSGELFF. The CDR3 DNA reads as TGTGCCAGCAGCCAAGGTGCTAGCGGGAGAAGCGGGGAGCTGTTTTTT.

This clonotype was detected many times. CDR3 protein: CASSLGQGVTDTQYF. The CDR3 bases are TGTGCCAGCAGTTTAGGACAGGGGGTTACAGATACGCAGTATTTT. This chain joins TRBV27 and TRBJ2-3; 10 positions match TRBD1. V lost 2 bases and J lost 3; bases outside the gene matches: 2. The CDR3 covers 15 residues. CDR1 MNHEY and CDR2 SMNVEV come from the germline V gene (reference sequence).

The chain couples TRBV5-5 to TRBJ2-5; D is perhaps TRBD2 (5 bases). The CDR3 loop spans 16 amino acids. Trimming removed 2 bases at V and 5 bases at J, with 19 bases between. Germline lookup yields CDR1 SGHKS and CDR2 YYEKEE (reference sequence). CDR3 coding DNA: TGTGCCAGCAGCTTTGGACTGCCGGGTGGGCAGGAGACCCAGTACTTC. This sequence encodes CASSFGLPGGQETQYF. The variable domain in full, with the rest retrieved from reference TRBV5-5 and TRBJ2-5, is DAGVTQSPTHLIKTRGQQVTLRCSPISGHKSVSWYQQVLGQGPQFIFQYYEKEERGRGNFPDRFSARQFPNYSSELNVNALLLGDSALYLCASSFGLPGGQETQYFGPGTRLLVL.